These 18 T cell receptor beta chains share one sample of origin, sequenced in a study of human T cells and chemical hapten exposure. Time point denoted: pre-sensitization, week 0. Stated treatment: therapeutic diphenylcyclopropenone sensitization with weekly scalp DPC. One entry per CDR3 protein, called by TCRdb with MiXCR from the RACE reads. The data contain 350,000 to 450,000 distinct CDR3 sequences, 4.5% to 6% of them singletons. Source: whole blood, taken in connection with sensitization to the hapten diphenylcyclopropenone (DPC). These receptors originate from a woman aged 45-60 years with alopecia areata. Some clones in this sample may be carry-over from other donors' samples.

For this clonotype: It is likely a read error: a sequence one base away is far more abundant. The rearrangement joins TRBV7-8 to TRBJ2-3; 8 nucleotides line up with TRBD1. CDR3 length: 13 amino acids. In germline, CDR1 is SGHVS, CDR2 FQNEAQ. The CDR3 is CASSLDRADTLYF. CDR3 bases: TGTGCCAGCAGCCTGGACAGGGCGGATACGCTGTATTTT.

This clonotype has just a few counts. V usage is TRBV3-1 and J usage is TRBJ2-6; D uncertain. The germline CDR1 and CDR2 sequences are LGHDT and YNNKEL (reference sequence). V was clipped by 2 bases and J by 3 bases, with 2 bases between them. This CDR3 is built from 13 residues. Here the CDR3 reads CASSQFGANVLTF. The CDR3 DNA reads as TGTGCCAGCAGCCAATTTGGGGCCAACGTCCTGACTTTC.

As concerns this clonotype: A much larger clone is a single base away; this may be a read error. The chain employs TRBV15 and TRBJ2-7; D might be TRBD2 (6 bases). V was cut by 1 base and J by 5 bases, with 12 bases left in between. Per the germline V gene, CDR1 is LNHNV and CDR2 is YYDKDF (reference sequence). The CDR3 sequence is 14 residues long. The DNA of the CDR3 is TGTGCCACCAGCAGAGCGGGACTGTCCAACGAGCAGTACTTC. Its protein is CATSRAGLSNEQYF.

This clonotype has at least ten counts. This rearrangement joins TRBV12-3 or TRBV12-4 to TRBJ2-2; D not resolved. The V and J ends lost 7 bases and 8 bases respectively, with 14 bases between them. This CDR3 comprises 13 residues. The CDR3 nucleotides read TGTGCCAGCACCCGGGTCCGTGGTGGGGAGCTGTTTTTT. Residues: CASTRVRGGELFF.

This clonotype was seen ten or more times. This chain links TRBV5-1 with TRBJ1-2; perhaps TRBD1 as D (5 bases). V shed 2 bases and J shed 8 bases, with 13 bases lying between them. CDR1 and CDR2 (germline): SGHRS, YFSETQ. This CDR3 spans 13 amino acids. CDR3 coding DNA: TGCGCCAGCAGCTTTGGCCAGGGAGACGGCTACACCTTC. Its protein is CASSFGQGDGYTF.

The table lists this clonotype with many counts. The gene calls are TRBV20-1 and TRBJ2-1, with 12 positions matching TRBD1. This CDR3 is built from 14 residues. Trimming at V came to 3 bases and at J to 7 bases, leaving 4 bases not matched to a gene. The germline CDR1 and CDR2 sequences are DFQATT and SNEGSKA (reference sequence). CDR3 sequence (DNA): TGCAGTGCTAGCCGGGACAGGGGGCTTAATGAGCAGTTCTTC. Amino acids: CSASRDRGLNEQFF.

At least ten counts were recorded for this clonotype. The chain employs TRBV7-9 and TRBJ1-1; 9 nucleotides align to TRBD1. The CDR3 loop spans 16 amino acids. With 4 bases clipped from V and 3 bases from J, the junction kept 9 bases outside the gene matches. Germline lookup yields CDR1 SEHNR and CDR2 FQNEAQ (reference sequence). CDR3 loop: CASSWGQGGVDTEAFF. The CDR3, as DNA: TGTGCCAGCAGCTGGGGACAGGGAGGTGTGGACACTGAAGCTTTCTTT.

This clonotype was detected a few times. The J gene is TRBJ1-1, the V gene TRBV4-3; D ambiguous. V dropped 2 bases and J dropped 3 bases, with 7 bases sitting between them. Looked up from germline, CDR1 is LGHNA and CDR2 is YSLEER. CDR3 length equals 13 residues. The CDR3 nucleotides are TGCGCCAGCAGCCAATCTCTTGACACTGAAGCTTTCTTT. The encoded protein is CASSQSLDTEAFF.

The chain combines TRBV6-5 with TRBJ2-3; 8 bases are shared with TRBD1. This CDR3 comprises 14 residues. The J segment lost 3 bases and the V segment lost 3 bases, leaving 2 bases of the junction unmatched. Germline-derived CDR1 and CDR2 are MNHEY and SVGAGI. The CDR3 DNA reads as TGTGCCAGCAGTTATCGGACAGGGACAGATACGCAGTATTTT. Translating it yields CASSYRTGTDTQYF.

This clonotype was seen a handful of times. V usage is TRBV24-1 and J usage is TRBJ2-1; 10 bases map to TRBD2. CDR1 KGHDR and CDR2 SFDVKD come from the germline V gene. J lost 10 bases, V lost 0 bases, and 8 bases had no gene match. This CDR3 comprises 16 residues. The CDR3 spells CATSDLGAGGTREQFF. DNA of the CDR3: TGTGCCACCAGTGATTTGGGAGCGGGAGGGACGAGGGAGCAGTTCTTC.

This clonotype has at least ten counts. The chain links TRBV7-2 to TRBJ1-1; 12 bases map to TRBD1. The V gene end was trimmed by 2 bases and the J gene end by 5 bases; junction bases not matched to a gene: 6. This CDR3 has 16 amino acids. The germline CDR1 and CDR2 sequences are SGHTA and FQGNSA. The CDR3, as DNA: TGTGCCAGCAGCTTATGGGGGACAGGGGGCTTTACTGAAGCTTTCTTT. Translation gives CASSLWGTGGFTEAFF. Filled out from reference TRBV7-2 and TRBJ1-1, the complete variable domain reads GAGVSQSPSNKVTEKGKDVELRCDPISGHTALYWYRQSLGQGLEFLIYFQGNSAPDKSGLPSDRFSAERTGGSVSTLTIQRTQQEDSAVYLCASSLWGTGGFTEAFFGQGTRLTVV.

This clonotype was counted at least ten times. This rearrangement joins TRBV5-1 to TRBJ2-3; the D call may be TRBD1 or TRBD2 (5 bases each). Trimming pared 3 bases from V and 1 base from J, leaving 15 bases between. CDR1 is SGHRS, CDR2 YFSETQ, per germline. The CDR3 is made up of 16 amino acids. CDR3 sequence reads: CASSSALGDGTDTQYF. In DNA form, the CDR3 reads TGCGCCAGCAGCTCTGCTTTGGGGGATGGCACAGATACGCAGTATTTT.

The V gene is TRBV28, the J gene TRBJ1-5; no clear D gene. The CDR3 extends over 15 amino acids. The germline V and J ends were trimmed by 4 bases and 1 base, with 11 bases remaining between them. Germline CDR1 MDHEN, CDR2 SYDVKM. The CDR3 here is CASSSPPGSNQPQHF. CDR3 bases: TGTGCCAGCAGTTCACCCCCGGGAAGCAATCAGCCCCAGCATTTT.

The J gene is TRBJ1-6, the V gene TRBV9; the match to TRBD1 covers 7 bases. Looked up from germline, CDR1 is SGDLS and CDR2 is YYNGEE. J gave up 7 bases and V 3 bases, and 4 bases lay outside the gene matches. The CDR3 extends over 14 amino acids. The CDR3 is CASSEQGNNSPLHF. The CDR3 nucleotides read TGTGCCAGCAGCGAACAGGGGAACAATTCACCCCTCCACTTT.

The CDR3 coding sequence is TGTGCCAGCAGCCCCCGGGGACGACTAAGTGGAGAGACCCAGTACTTC. Translating gives CASSPRGRLSGETQYF. J is TRBJ2-5 and V is TRBV7-2, with D perhaps assigned TRBD1 or TRBD2 (5 bases each). CDR1 SGHTA and CDR2 FQGNSA come from the germline V gene. The CDR3 is made up of 16 amino acids. Trimming removed 5 bases at V and 4 bases at J, with 20 bases between.

This clonotype was counted at least ten times. V usage is TRBV7-8 and J usage is TRBJ1-1; TRBD1 agrees at 7 bases. J was trimmed by 4 bases and V by 4 bases; bases with no gene match: 15. Germline V lookup: CDR1 SGHVS, CDR2 FQNEAQ. The CDR3 covers 17 residues. CDR3 protein: CASSSSLWEGASTEAFF. CDR3 coding DNA: TGTGCCAGCAGCTCTAGCCTTTGGGAGGGGGCGAGCACTGAAGCTTTCTTT.

This clonotype was recorded a few times. The chain combines TRBV6-5 with TRBJ1-1; TRBD1 might be the D (6 bases). CDR3 length: 14 residues. Germline lookup yields CDR1 MNHEY and CDR2 SVGAGI. V was pared by 10 bases and J by 0 bases, with 15 bases between. CDR3 bases: TGTGCCATCCATCCCCCAGGGGTGAACACTGAAGCTTTCTTT. It translates to CAIHPPGVNTEAFF.

In the case of this clonotype: A much larger clone is a single base away; this may be a read error. The chain couples TRBV6-2 or TRBV6-3 to TRBJ2-1, with TRBD1 identical over 9 bases. With V trimmed by 7 bases and J by 10 bases, 8 bases remained unmatched. The CDR3 runs to 13 residues. Germline CDR1 reads MNHEY; CDR2 reads SVGEGT. The chain's CDR3 is CASNFLTGGEQFF. For the CDR3, the DNA is TGTGCCAGCAATTTCCTTACAGGGGGCGAGCAGTTCTTC.